This T cell receptor beta chain was sequenced for a study of blood T cell repertoires in COVID-19. Data came from immunoSEQ multiplex PCR; TCRdb stores just in-frame clones and leaves some out. The table lists about 160,000 clones, approximately 81% of them singletons. Per the germline V gene, CDR1 is SGHRS and CDR2 is YFSETQ. The CDR3 contains 15 residues. Trimming removed 0 bases at V and 5 bases at J, with 14 bases between. What was sequenced was peripheral blood. V and J are TRBV5-1 and TRBJ2-5, with a tentative D call TRBD2 (7 bases). The TCR originated in a woman in her forties or fifties with COVID-19, enrolled during active disease. The CDR3 loop is CASSLEGGAWETQYF. The CDR3, as DNA: TGCGCCAGCAGCTTGGAAGGGGGGGCCTGGGAGACCCAGTACTTC. Filled out from reference TRBV5-1 and TRBJ2-5, the complete variable domain reads KAGVTQTPRYLIKTRGQQVTLSCSPISGHRSVSWYQQTPGQGLQFLFEYFSETQRNKGNFPGRFSGRQFSNSRSEMNVSTLELGDSALYLCASSLEGGAWETQYFGPGTRLLVL.